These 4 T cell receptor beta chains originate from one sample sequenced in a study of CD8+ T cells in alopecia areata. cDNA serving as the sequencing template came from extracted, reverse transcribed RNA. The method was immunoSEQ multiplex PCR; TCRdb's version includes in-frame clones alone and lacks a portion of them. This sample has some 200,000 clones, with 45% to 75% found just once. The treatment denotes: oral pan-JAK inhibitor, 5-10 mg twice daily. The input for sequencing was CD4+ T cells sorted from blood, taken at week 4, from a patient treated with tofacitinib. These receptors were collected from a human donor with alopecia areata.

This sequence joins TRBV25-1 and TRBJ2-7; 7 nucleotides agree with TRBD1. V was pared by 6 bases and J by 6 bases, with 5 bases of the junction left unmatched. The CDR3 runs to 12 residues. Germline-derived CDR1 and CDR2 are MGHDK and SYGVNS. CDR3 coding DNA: TGTGCCAGCAGCCTTACAGGGGCCGAGCAGTACTTC. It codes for CASSLTGAEQYF.

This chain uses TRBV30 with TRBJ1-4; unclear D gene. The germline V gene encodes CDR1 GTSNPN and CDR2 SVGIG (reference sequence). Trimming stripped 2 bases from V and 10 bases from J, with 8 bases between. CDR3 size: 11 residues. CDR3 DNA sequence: TGTGCCTGGAGTAAAGGAAGAAAACTGTTTTTT. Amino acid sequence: CAWSKGRKLFF.

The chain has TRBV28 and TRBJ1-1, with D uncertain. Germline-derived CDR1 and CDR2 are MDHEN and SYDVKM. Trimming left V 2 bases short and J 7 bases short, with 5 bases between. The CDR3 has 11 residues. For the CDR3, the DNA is TGTGCCAGCAGTTTAGGACTTGAAGCTTTCTTT. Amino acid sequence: CASSLGLEAFF.

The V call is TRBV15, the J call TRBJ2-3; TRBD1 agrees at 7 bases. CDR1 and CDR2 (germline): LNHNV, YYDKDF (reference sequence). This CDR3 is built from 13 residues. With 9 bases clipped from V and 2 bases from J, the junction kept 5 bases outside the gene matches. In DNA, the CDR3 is TGTGCCACTAGACAGGGTGTCACAGATACGCAGTATTTT. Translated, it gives CATRQGVTDTQYF.